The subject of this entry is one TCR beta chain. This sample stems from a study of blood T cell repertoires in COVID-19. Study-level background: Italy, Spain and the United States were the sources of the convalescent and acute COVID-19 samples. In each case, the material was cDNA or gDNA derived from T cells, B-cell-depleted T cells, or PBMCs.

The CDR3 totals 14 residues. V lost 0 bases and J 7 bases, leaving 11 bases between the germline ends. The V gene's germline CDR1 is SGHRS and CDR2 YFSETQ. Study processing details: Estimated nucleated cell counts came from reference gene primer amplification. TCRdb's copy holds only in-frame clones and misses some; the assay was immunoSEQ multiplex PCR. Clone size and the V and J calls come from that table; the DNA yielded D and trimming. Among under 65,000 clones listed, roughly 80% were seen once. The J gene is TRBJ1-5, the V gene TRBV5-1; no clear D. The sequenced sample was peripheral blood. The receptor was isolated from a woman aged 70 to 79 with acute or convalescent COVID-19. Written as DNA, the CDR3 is TGCGCCAGCAGCTTGGGAGGGAATGGCCAGCCCCAGCATTTT. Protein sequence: CASSLGGNGQPQHF.